The 27 T cell receptor beta chains given below trace back to one sample, sequenced in a study of post-analysis software for immune sequencing data. Study-level points and caveats: Elevated frequency relative to controls characterized a handful of TRBV segments in patients, TRBV5-6, TRBV5-1 and TRBV20-1 among them.

Incorporated into the TCR beta cDNA libraries were unique molecular identifiers, which served to reduce PCR and sequencing biases. Each CDR3 protein gets one entry after TCRdb re-called the PCR reads with MiXCR. The sample includes approximately 150,000 distinct CDR3 sequences, 30% of them seen just once. Antigens of these TCRs are unknown. Sequencing was performed on blood. These receptors originate from a girl aged 5-17 years with multiple sclerosis.

The chain uses TRBV20-1 and TRBJ1-5; D gene ambiguous. From germline, CDR1 is DFQATT and CDR2 SNEGSKA (reference sequence). The V gene lost 6 bases and the J gene lost 1 base, with 22 bases spanning the gap. The CDR3 consists of 17 residues. CDR3 bases: TGCAGTGCCCGGGCCGGCGGGAAAGGTGGGAGCAATCAGCCCCAGCATTTT. As protein: CSARAGGKGGSNQPQHF.

In its sample, this clonotype was seen a few times. The chain carries TRBV7-9 and TRBJ2-5; D gene ambiguous. Trimming stripped 5 bases from V and 5 bases from J, with 12 bases between. The CDR3 is 13 residues long. Germline V gene data show CDR1 as SEHNR and CDR2 as FQNEAQ (reference sequence). CDR3 sequence reads: CASSPKGPETQYF. The CDR3 nucleotides read TGTGCCAGCAGCCCTAAGGGCCCCGAGACCCAGTACTTC.

The chain has TRBV5-6 and TRBJ2-7; D call uncertain. The CDR3 is 16 amino acids. V dropped 2 bases and J dropped 3 bases, with 18 bases sitting between them. From germline, CDR1 is SGHDT and CDR2 YYEEEE. The CDR3 DNA reads as TGTGCCAGCAGCTTATTGTCCCGATACAATTTCTACGAGCAGTACTTC. Translation gives CASSLLSRYNFYEQYF.

About this clonotype: A read error may be the cause here, since a much bigger clone is one base away. The chain recombines TRBV29-1 with TRBJ2-6, with a weak D call TRBD1 (5 bases). The CDR3 is 19 amino acids. The V and J ends lost 5 bases and 0 bases respectively, with 23 bases between them. CDR1 and CDR2 from the germline V gene are SQVTM and ANQGSEA. CDR3: CSVWVGHPKGLSGANVLTF. The CDR3 region has the DNA TGCAGCGTTTGGGTGGGGCACCCGAAGGGCCTCTCTGGGGCCAACGTCCTGACTTTC.

This clonotype has a count of ten or more. The DNA of the CDR3 is TGTGCCAGCAGCGTAGAACAGGAACCTGTTCGTGGCTACACCTTC. Encoded protein: CASSVEQEPVRGYTF. V gene TRBV9 combines with J gene TRBJ1-2; a possible D gene is TRBD1 (5 bases). The germline V gene has CDR1 SGDLS and CDR2 YYNGEE. The CDR3 is made up of 15 amino acids. V was clipped by 0 bases and J by 7 bases, with 16 bases between them. Drawing the rest from reference TRBV9 and TRBJ1-2, the complete variable domain is DSGVTQTPKHLITATGQRVTLRCSPRSGDLSVYWYQQSLDQGLQFLIQYYNGEERAKGNILERFSAQQFPDLHSELNLSSLELGDSALYFCASSVEQEPVRGYTFGSGTRLTVV.

In its sample, this clonotype was seen many times. J is TRBJ2-7 and V is TRBV5-1, with 8 bases that match TRBD1. V lost 5 bases, J lost 2 bases, and 6 bases stayed unmatched. The CDR3 is 14 residues long. From germline, CDR1 is SGHRS and CDR2 YFSETQ. Here the CDR3 DNA reads TGCGCCAGCAGTTGGGGACAGGAAACCTACGAGCAGTACTTC. Amino acid sequence: CASSWGQETYEQYF.

This clonotype has more than one count but fewer than ten. CDR3: CASSLPVTGDKTEAFF. CDR3 DNA sequence: TGTGCCAGCAGTTTGCCGGTGACAGGGGACAAGACTGAAGCTTTCTTT. V gene TRBV12-3 or TRBV12-4 combines with J gene TRBJ1-1; TRBD1 matches at 8 bases. Losses at the gene ends were 3 bases for V and 5 bases for J; bases not matched to a gene: 11. The CDR3 consists of 16 residues.

Worth noting for this clonotype: An end of the junction does not agree with germline; a read error may underlie this. This chain's CDR3 is CASSLASGRADEQFF. CDR3 in DNA: TGTGCTAGCAGCCTGGCTAGCGGGAGAGCTGATGAGCAGTTCTTC. The chain uses TRBV7-7 and TRBJ2-1; 10 bases match TRBD2. Germline CDR1 is SSHAT and CDR2 is FNYEAQ (reference sequence). This CDR3 region has 15 residues.

As regards this clonotype: This may be a read error: a much more frequent sequence differs by one nucleotide. The gene calls are TRBV7-7 and TRBJ2-3; 8 bases match TRBD2. The CDR3 length is 14 residues. Germline V lookup: CDR1 SSHAT, CDR2 FNYEAQ (reference sequence). DNA of the CDR3: TGTACTAGCAGCTTAACGGGAGGGGTAGATACGCAGTATTTT. Encoded protein: CTSSLTGGVDTQYF.

This sequence joins TRBV12-3 or TRBV12-4 and TRBJ1-1; unclear D gene. Trimming took 6 bases from V and 8 from J, leaving 16 bases between them. This CDR3 has 13 amino acids. CDR3 nucleotides: TGTGCCAGCAGCCGAAAAGGACTGGGGGAAGCTTTCTTT. Translated: CASSRKGLGEAFF.

Many counts were recorded for this clonotype. This sequence joins TRBV29-1 and TRBJ1-4; no clear D. The germline CDR1 and CDR2 sequences are SQVTM and ANQGSEA. V was clipped by 7 bases and J by 8 bases, with 8 bases between them. CDR3 length equals 10 residues. The CDR3 nucleotides are TGCAGCGCACTTAACGAAAAACTGTTTTTT. Translation gives CSALNEKLFF. Supplemented by reference TRBV29-1 and TRBJ1-4, the full variable domain reads SAVISQKPSRDICQRGTSLTIQCQVDSQVTMMFWYRQQPGQSLTLIATANQGSEATYESGFVIDKFPISRPNLTFSTLTVSNMSPEDSSIYLCSALNEKLFFGSGTQLSVL.

Concerning this clonotype itself: A much bigger clone sits one base away, suggesting this may be a read error. V and J are TRBV12-3 or TRBV12-4 and TRBJ2-1, with D unresolved. The CDR3 is made up of 12 amino acids. V was pared by 4 bases and J by 10 bases, with 11 bases between. The CDR3 region has the DNA TGTGCCAGCAGTTCCGGCACTTACGAGCAGTTCTTC. Protein: CASSSGTYEQFF.

J is TRBJ2-7 and V is TRBV6-5; the D gene is possibly TRBD1 (5 bases). Germline V gene sequence: CDR1 MNHEY, CDR2 SVGAGI. V gave up 2 bases and J gave up 3 bases, with 14 bases separating them. CDR3 size: 15 residues. The CDR3 nucleotides are TGTGCCAGCAGTTACCCAGGGCCAAGGGGCTACGAGCAGTACTTC. Translating gives CASSYPGPRGYEQYF.

This clonotype was counted only a few times. A much more abundant neighbour one base away suggests this may be a read error. J is TRBJ2-7 and V is TRBV5-1; a weak D match, TRBD1 (6 bases). V was clipped by 3 bases and J by 3 bases, with 16 bases between them. Germline V gene lookup returns CDR1 SGHRS and CDR2 YFSETQ. This CDR3 contains 15 residues. CDR3: CASSSSRGRGYEQYF. CDR3 coding DNA: TGCGCCAGCAGCTCCTCTAGGGGGAGAGGCTACGAGCAGTACTTC.

This clonotype has a count of ten or more. This chain joins TRBV7-9 and TRBJ2-1; 14 bases fit TRBD2. Trimming cost V 5 bases and J 7 bases; bases outside gene matches: 4. The CDR3 covers 15 residues. Germline assignment: CDR1 SEHNR and CDR2 FQNEAQ (reference sequence). CDR3 sequence: CASSRTSGRYNEQFF. For the CDR3, the DNA is TGTGCCAGCAGCCGGACTAGCGGGAGGTATAATGAGCAGTTCTTC.

This clonotype has more than one count but fewer than ten. The J gene is TRBJ2-3, the V gene TRBV7-2; D not resolved. The CDR3 totals 13 residues. Germline CDR1 and CDR2: SGHTA and FQGNSA. Trimming removed 3 bases from V and 4 bases from J, with 8 bases in between. The CDR3 sequence: CASSFGLADTQYF. CDR3 DNA: TGTGCCAGCAGCTTCGGGCTAGCAGATACGCAGTATTTT.

This chain joins TRBV20-1 and TRBJ2-5; a possible D gene is TRBD2 (5 bases). The J call may be in error: the DNA end matches TRBJ2-7 better. The CDR3 has 13 amino acids. Germline lookup yields CDR1 DFQATT and CDR2 SNEGSKA (reference sequence). The CDR3 is CSARARAGPEQYF. The CDR3 bases are TGCAGTGCTAGAGCGAGGGCGGGTCCCGAGCAGTACTTC.

About this clonotype: A much larger clone differs by one base, so this may be a read error. The chain carries TRBV4-1 and TRBJ2-7; D remains ambiguous. This CDR3 has 15 amino acids. Per the germline V gene, CDR1 is MGHRA and CDR2 is YSYEKL. Trimming took 5 bases from V and 1 from J, leaving 15 bases between them. CDR3 bases: TGCGCCAGCAGCACCTCCGACTTTTCGTCCTACGAGCAGTACTTC. This sequence encodes CASSTSDFSSYEQYF.

The genes are TRBV11-2 and TRBJ1-2; no clear D. This CDR3 is built from 13 residues. V was pared by 3 bases and J by 2 bases, with 7 bases between. Germline V gene lookup returns CDR1 SGHAT and CDR2 FQNNGV. CDR3 nucleotide sequence: TGTGCCAGCAGCTTTCCCATGAACTATGGCTACACCTTC. This gives the protein CASSFPMNYGYTF.

This clonotype was seen more than once but under ten times. The V gene is TRBV28, the J gene TRBJ2-5; D remains ambiguous. CDR1 MDHEN and CDR2 SYDVKM come from the germline V gene. This CDR3 is 13 amino acids long. V lost 4 bases and J 3 bases, leaving 9 bases between the germline ends. CDR3 protein: CASSSDAKETQYF. The DNA for the CDR3 is TGTGCCAGCAGTTCAGACGCTAAAGAGACCCAGTACTTC.

The table lists this clonotype with a few counts. This chain connects TRBV10-3 to TRBJ1-1, with D unresolved. The V gene's germline CDR1 is ENHRY and CDR2 SYGVKD. The CDR3 has 17 residues. V lost 1 base to trimming and J lost 1 base, with 16 bases between them. This CDR3 reads CAISELTPRAENTEAFF. The CDR3, as DNA: TGTGCCATCAGTGAGTTAACGCCGCGGGCGGAGAACACTGAAGCTTTCTTT.

Points on this clonotype: This could be a read error, since a much larger clone is one nucleotide away. This chain uses TRBV5-1 with TRBJ2-3; D not certain. The CDR3 sequence is 16 residues long. In germline, CDR1 is SGHRS, CDR2 YFSETQ. The CDR3 sequence is CASSPGPGLGTDTRYF. The CDR3 bases are TGCGCCAGCAGCCCAGGACCAGGCTTGGGCACAGATACGCGGTATTTT.

Of note for this clonotype: A much larger clone lies a single base off, so this may be a read error. This chain links TRBV20-1 with TRBJ2-1; 8 nucleotides align to TRBD2. The CDR3 covers 13 residues. From germline, CDR1 is DFQATT and CDR2 SNEGSKA (reference sequence). CDR3: CSASGSSYNGQFF. In DNA form, the CDR3 reads TGCAGTGCCAGCGGGAGTTCCTACAATGGGCAGTTCTTC.

Concerning this clonotype itself: A much larger clone lies one base from this, so it may be a read error. This CDR3 is CSARPSGGHHLLDEQFF. CDR3 DNA sequence: TGCAGTGCTAGACCTAGCGGGGGCCATCACCTACTCGATGAGCAGTTCTTC. The rearrangement uses TRBV20-1 and TRBJ2-1, with 10 nucleotides matching TRBD2. The ends lost 2 bases at V and 8 bases at J; junction bases unmatched: 15. CDR1 is DFQATT and CDR2 is SNEGSKA in the germline V gene (reference sequence). The CDR3 contains 17 residues.

This clonotype was picked up a small number of times. The chain joins TRBV5-8 to TRBJ1-2; 7 nucleotides agree with TRBD1. This CDR3 has 15 residues. Trimming removed 4 bases from V and 4 bases from J; junction bases left unmatched: 10. Germline V gene sequence: CDR1 SGHTS, CDR2 YDEGEE. The CDR3 here is CASSRRDSTSYGYTF. CDR3 coding DNA: TGTGCCAGCAGCCGGCGGGACAGCACATCCTATGGCTACACCTTC.

This clonotype was observed a handful of times. The chain recombines TRBV19 with TRBJ2-7; 7 bases are a match to TRBD1. The CDR3 spans 13 residues. Trimming cost V 8 bases and J 5 bases; bases outside gene matches: 9. The germline CDR1 and CDR2 sequences are LNHDA and SQIVND (reference sequence). For the CDR3, the DNA is TGTGCCAGTTCGAGACAGGGAGTGGACGAGCAGTACTTC. Translating it yields CASSRQGVDEQYF. The full variable domain, completed using reference TRBV19 and TRBJ2-7, is DGGITQSPKYLFRKEGQNVTLSCEQNLNHDAMYWYRQDPGQGLRLIYYSQIVNDFQKGDIAEGYSVSREKKESFPLTVTSAQKNPTAFYLCASSRQGVDEQYFGPGTRLTVT.

Of note for this clonotype: A much larger clone differs by one base, so this may be a read error. The chain couples TRBV25-1 to TRBJ2-7; weak D call: TRBD1 (6 bases). Looked up from germline, CDR1 is MGHDK and CDR2 is SYGVNS. V dropped 5 bases and J dropped 7 bases, with 21 bases sitting between them. The CDR3 spans 15 residues. The CDR3 DNA reads as TGTGCCAGCAGTCTCCAGGGTGGGGGCTTGAATGAGCAGTACTTC. Translating gives CASSLQGGGLNEQYF.